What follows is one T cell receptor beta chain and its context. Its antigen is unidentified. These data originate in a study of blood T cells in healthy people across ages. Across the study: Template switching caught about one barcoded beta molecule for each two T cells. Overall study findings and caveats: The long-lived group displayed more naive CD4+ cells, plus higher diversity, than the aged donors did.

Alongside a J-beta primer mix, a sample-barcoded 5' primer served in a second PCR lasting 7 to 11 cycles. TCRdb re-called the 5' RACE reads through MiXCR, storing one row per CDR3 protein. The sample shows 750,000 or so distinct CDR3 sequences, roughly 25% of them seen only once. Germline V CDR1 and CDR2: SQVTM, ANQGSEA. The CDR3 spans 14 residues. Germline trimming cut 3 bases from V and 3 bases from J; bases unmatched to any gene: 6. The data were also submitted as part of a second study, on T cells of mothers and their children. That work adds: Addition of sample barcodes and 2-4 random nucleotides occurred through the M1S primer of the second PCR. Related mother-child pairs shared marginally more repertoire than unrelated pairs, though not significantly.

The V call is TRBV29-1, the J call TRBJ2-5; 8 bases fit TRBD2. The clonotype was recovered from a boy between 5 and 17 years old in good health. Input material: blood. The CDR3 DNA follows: TGCAGCGTTGACCCCCCCGGGGGGGAAGAGACCCAGTACTTC. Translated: CSVDPPGGEETQYF.